This T cell receptor (beta chain) originates from a study of human T cells and chemical hapten exposure (dated by TCRdb to the early 2020s). As for the study more broadly: For sensitization, 2% DPC in acetone was applied to a 2 cm by 2 cm area of upper inner arm skin. Throughout the approximately 24-week study period, patients were also given weekly therapeutic DPC doses on the scalp. In alopecia patients, the study followed how the peripheral blood TCR repertoire changed in vivo over primary and secondary sensitization to diphenylcyclopropenone (DPC), a hapten. Most of the patients in the cohort were female, and the cohort covered alopecia areata with under or over 50% scalp involvement, alopecia totalis and alopecia universalis. Blood samples were taken from patients before sensitization (week 0) and at 2, 6 and about 24 weeks after DPC sensitization. For TCR sequencing, blood came from about 29 alopecia patients at anywhere from one to four time points (pre-sensitization, 2, 6 and 24 weeks). Patch testing was done on the upper back using Finn chambers containing 0.01% DPC, and results were scored after 6 days according to International Contact Dermatitis Research Group standards. Libraries were pooled for sequencing, and variation in per-sample TCR yields was attributed mainly to small differences in library volumes within the pool.

Overall results and qualifications from the work: The number of PT1 expanded TCRs positively correlated with patch test score, significant at thresholds 8, 16 and 32 but not 4. DPC sensitization did not change how many TCRs were above 1 in 1000 frequency, and no evidence was found of alterations in global repertoire structure. Repeated subsampling changed both the strength of the expansion versus patch-test correlation and the threshold at which that correlation became significant. Alopecia, a presumed autoimmune disease, was present in all patients, so the immune response of the patients might differ from that of healthy individuals. Significantly more large CDR3 similarity clusters were formed by expanded TCRs than by pre-sensitization or healthy control sets, consistent with antigen-driven responses.

Per the germline V gene, SQVTM is the CDR1 and ANQGSEA is the CDR2. Trimming removed 5 bases from V and 4 bases from J; the gene matches leave 10 bases unexplained. Taken from cysteine to phenylalanine, the CDR3 has 15 residues. Only the CDR3 part of the read is kept: 45 bases, read in frame from the first base. There are many counts of this clonotype. Which antigen it targets is not known. No quality values exist for individual bases; no much larger clone is one base distant. The time point label, read with the paper, signifies: patch test 1, 2 weeks after DPC sensitization. What this sample's treatment or condition label stands for: therapeutic diphenylcyclopropenone sensitization with weekly scalp DPC. At every patch-test visit, the blood draw took place before the patch test was put on. Patients were eligible if aged 18 to 70, diagnosed with alopecia and judged suitable for DPC therapy, and pregnant patients were excluded. Total RNA was extracted from unfractionated whole blood that had been collected in Tempus Blood RNA tubes.

Library preparation was by RACE. The run used a NextSeq 500. Library preparation attached unique molecular identifiers to individual cDNA molecules for quantitative, reproducible TCR counting. For every blood RNA sample, sequencing covered both the TCR alpha and TCR beta chains. In the source study's methods: A median of approximately 100,000 TCRs per sample was observed, with a range of 23,224 to 690,600. The Decombinator software suite was used to annotate V, J and CDR3 in the TCR reads. For the PS versus PT1 abundance plots, all samples were subsampled to the same number of TCRs (28,000). TCRs were defined as expanded if absent before sensitization and observed at least eight times at the 2-week time point. TCRdb redid the processing of the public reads, applying fastp at Q25 and MiXCR, and retained in-frame beta chains. Each record represents a unique CDR3 protein, reported with the most common genes and DNA among its rows. These V and J calls rely on TCRdb rather than the paper's analysis. The sample table records about 340,000 distinct CDR3 sequences; about 7% of these occur just once. 8.4% of the sample goes to the ten largest clones.

The sample consisted of whole blood, taken in connection with sensitization to the hapten diphenylcyclopropenone (DPC). Recombination linked TRBV29-1 to TRBJ1-5; 8 bases in the middle match TRBD1. This clonotype was obtained from a woman aged 18 to 35 with alopecia areata. Some clones in this sample may be carry-over from other donors' samples. The encoded CDR3 is CSVTHSDRANQPQHF. The sequenced DNA is TGCAGCGTTACTCATTCGGACAGGGCGAATCAGCCCCAGCATTTT.